This entry lists 8 T cell receptor beta chains sequenced from one sample in a study of regulatory T cells in long-lasting Graves disease. Arm-PCR of CDR3 regions with iRepertoire HTBI primers generated TCR beta libraries. TCRdb analysed the multiplex PCR reads with MiXCR anew, one entry per CDR3 protein. This table has roughly 500,000 distinct CDR3 sequences, roughly 12% appearing once. Specified time point: newly diagnosed GD, antithyroid drugs for less than 3 months. PBMC-derived RNA was used for the TCR library. This sample also belongs to another study, concerning T cells in Graves' hyperthyroidism and ophthalmopathy.

This specimen consisted of peripheral blood mononuclear cells (PBMCs), obtained at new diagnosis, from a patient treated with antithyroid drugs. The origin of the receptors is a man in his thirties or forties with Graves disease.

The rearrangement links TRBV5-6 to TRBJ1-4; D remains unclear. The CDR3 runs 12 residues. The germline V and J ends were trimmed by 4 bases and 5 bases, with 6 bases remaining between them. CDR1 and CDR2 (germline): SGHDT, YYEEEE. Here the CDR3 reads CASSVPNEKLFF. CDR3 sequence (DNA): TGTGCCAGCAGCGTGCCCAATGAAAAACTGTTTTTT.

This clonotype has a count of ten or more. In DNA, the CDR3 is TGTGCCAGCAGTTACGGGTTCTACGAGCAGTACTTC. This translates into CASSYGFYEQYF. The V gene is TRBV6-5, the J gene TRBJ2-7; D is ambiguous. CDR1 is MNHEY and CDR2 is SVGAGI in the germline V gene. V was shortened by 2 bases and J by 3 bases, with 5 bases between the two germline ends. This CDR3 is 12 amino acids long.

This clonotype was seen a few times. The genes are TRBV7-8 and TRBJ1-2, with 8 nucleotides matching TRBD1. The CDR3 has 14 amino acids. Germline trimming cut 5 bases from V and 7 bases from J; bases unmatched to any gene: 9. Germline-derived CDR1 and CDR2 are SGHVS and FQNEAQ. CDR3 DNA: TGTGCCAGCAGCGCTACAGGGGGGTTGAGTGGCTACACCTTC. It codes for CASSATGGLSGYTF.

In this sample, this clonotype turned up many times. The gene calls are TRBV27 and TRBJ1-5, with TRBD1 matching 7 bases. Per germline, CDR1 MNHEY and CDR2 SMNVEV (reference sequence). The CDR3 consists of 14 residues. V lost 4 bases and J lost 5; bases outside the gene matches: 5. CDR3 sequence: CASSSRQGDQPQHF. DNA for the CDR3: TGTGCCAGCAGTTCCCGACAGGGAGATCAGCCCCAGCATTTT.

This chain connects TRBV29-1 to TRBJ2-3; TRBD1 is a possible D gene (6 bases). CDR1 is SQVTM and CDR2 is ANQGSEA in the germline V gene. This CDR3 region has 17 residues. Trimming left V 4 bases short and J 0 bases short, with 20 bases between. The CDR3 is CSVVDLRTAASTDTQYF. The CDR3 DNA is TGCAGCGTTGTCGATCTGCGGACAGCGGCAAGCACAGATACGCAGTATTTT.

The rearrangement links TRBV24-1 to TRBJ1-4; maybe TRBD1 (5 bases). The CDR3 has 12 amino acids. Germline CDR1 is KGHDR and CDR2 is SFDVKD. Between the trimmed V and J ends, which lost 4 bases and 11 bases, there was a span of 10 bases. In nucleotides, the CDR3 is TGTGCCACCAGTGACGACAGCACCAAACTGTTTTTT. Amino acid sequence: CATSDDSTKLFF.

This chain links TRBV30 with TRBJ2-2, with D unclear. The CDR3 loop spans 13 amino acids. V lost 3 bases to trimming and J lost 8 bases, with 13 bases between them. Germline loops: CDR1 GTSNPN, CDR2 SVGIG (reference sequence). The CDR3 nucleotides are TGTGCCTGGAGAAGAACGGTGAGAGGGGAGCTGTTTTTT. It encodes CAWRRTVRGELFF.

This clonotype was counted between two and nine times. V is TRBV7-3 and J is TRBJ2-1, with D perhaps given as TRBD1 or TRBD2 (5 bases each). The CDR3 is made up of 16 amino acids. The germline V gene encodes CDR1 SGHTA and CDR2 FQGTGA. The V and J ends lost 0 bases and 1 base respectively, with 10 bases between them. CDR3 protein: CASSLTGGGSYNEQFF. For the CDR3, the DNA is TGTGCCAGCAGCTTAACTGGTGGGGGTTCCTACAATGAGCAGTTCTTC.